These 15 T cell receptor beta chains originate from one sample sequenced in a study of shared clonotypes between healthy human individuals. Here immunoSEQ multiplex PCR was the method, and the copy in TCRdb shows in-frame clones only, minus some. There are 550,000 to 600,000 clones in the sample; around three quarters occur only once, and 9.5% to 15% lies in the top ten. The sample taken for sequencing was PBMCs. These receptors came from a woman aged 40 to 55 in good health. Some clones in this sample may be carry-over from other donors' samples.

The chain's CDR3 is CATLPTGLIHIQYF. The DNA of the CDR3 is TGTGCCACCTTGCCAACCGGACTCATACACATTCAGTACTTC. The chain joins TRBV28 to TRBJ2-4; D is possibly TRBD2 (5 bases). V shed 10 bases and J shed 8 bases, with 21 bases lying between them. Germline V gene sequence: CDR1 MDHEN, CDR2 SYDVKM. The CDR3 length is 14 residues.

The gene calls are TRBV25-1 and TRBJ2-1; D ambiguous. The germline V gene encodes CDR1 MGHDK and CDR2 SYGVNS. The V end lost 7 bases, the J end lost 2 bases, and 9 bases lay between the germline ends. The CDR3 runs 13 residues. CDR3 DNA sequence: TGTGCCAGCACGACGCAGCCCTACAATGAGCAGTTCTTC. Its protein product is CASTTQPYNEQFF.

The chain employs TRBV9 and TRBJ2-2, with TRBD2 identical over 7 bases. Per the germline V gene, CDR1 is SGDLS and CDR2 is YYNGEE. V was clipped by 0 bases and J by 6 bases; unmatched bases: 8. The CDR3 is made up of 16 amino acids. The CDR3 loop reads CASSVGGRAEAGELFF. CDR3 in DNA: TGTGCCAGCAGCGTAGGTGGGAGGGCCGAGGCCGGGGAGCTGTTTTTT.

Remarks on this clone: A much bigger clone sits one base away, suggesting this may be a read error. Other DNA sequences in the same sample also yield this CDR3. The CDR3: CASSISGIAPYEQYF. For the CDR3, the DNA is TGTGCCAGCAGTATTAGCGGGATCGCCCCCTACGAGCAGTACTTC. The chain couples TRBV28 to TRBJ2-7, with 8 nucleotides matching TRBD2. Per germline, CDR1 MDHEN and CDR2 SYDVKM. The CDR3 is made up of 15 amino acids. Unmatched junction bases numbered 8, after V lost 5 bases and J lost 2 bases.

This clone was recorded a few times. The rearrangement joins TRBV10-2 to TRBJ2-1, with D uncertain. CDR1 and CDR2 (germline): WSHSY, SAAADI. The length of the CDR3 is 13 residues. Between the trimmed V and J ends, which lost 8 bases and 8 bases, there was a span of 16 bases. DNA for the CDR3: TGCGCCAGCTCCCGAGAGACGTGGCATGAGCAGTTCTTC. Its translation is CASSRETWHEQFF.

V gene TRBV19 combines with J gene TRBJ1-1; D remains ambiguous. The CDR3 extends over 14 amino acids. Germline V gene lookup returns CDR1 LNHDA and CDR2 SQIVND (reference sequence). Trimming pared 3 bases from V and 1 base from J, leaving 9 bases between. The CDR3, as DNA: TGTGCCAGTAGTATCATCGCCCCGAACACTGAAGCTTTCTTT. It encodes CASSIIAPNTEAFF.

The chain links TRBV27 to TRBJ2-5; 8 nucleotides match TRBD1. The CDR3 runs to 13 residues. Germline assignment: CDR1 MNHEY and CDR2 SMNVEV (reference sequence). The V and J ends lost 6 bases and 4 bases, in that order; junction bases with no gene match: 4. This CDR3 reads CASSRQGTETQYF. The CDR3 DNA follows: TGTGCCAGCAGCCGACAGGGGACAGAGACCCAGTACTTC.

The V and J genes are TRBV5-1 and TRBJ2-5, with 16 bases identical to TRBD2. The length of the CDR3 is 18 residues. The V gene's germline CDR1 is SGHRS and CDR2 YFSETQ. J lost 14 bases, V lost 4 bases, and 20 bases had no gene match. CDR3 bases: TGCGCCAGCAGCGCGGGACTAGCGGGAGGGCTTAAAGGTTACGAGCAATACTTC. Translating it yields CASSAGLAGGLKGYEQYF.

This chain uses TRBV11-2 with TRBJ2-3; D possibly corresponds to TRBD2 (6 bases). The germline gives CDR1 SGHAT, CDR2 FQNNGV. This CDR3 contains 18 residues. V was trimmed by 4 bases and J by 2 bases, leaving 22 bases between them. The CDR3 DNA follows: TGTGCCAGCAGCTGGCCCTTTGGGGGACGGCGGGACACAGATACGCAGTATTTT. This gives the protein CASSWPFGGRRDTDTQYF.

The chain carries TRBV12-5 and TRBJ2-3, with TRBD2 identical over 7 bases. Germline CDR1 reads LGHNT; CDR2 reads FRNRAP. The CDR3 consists of 14 residues. The trim removed 5 bases at V and 2 bases at J, leaving 4 bases unmatched. CDR3 sequence reads: CASGPGLDTDTQYF. CDR3 DNA: TGTGCTAGTGGTCCTGGACTAGACACAGATACGCAGTATTTT.

V and J are TRBV9 and TRBJ2-2; 11 bases fit TRBD2. The CDR3 length is 16 residues. Germline-derived CDR1 and CDR2 are SGDLS and YYNGEE. Trimming cost V 4 bases and J 3 bases; bases outside gene matches: 5. CDR3 region: CASSIPLAGDTGELFF. Here the CDR3 DNA reads TGTGCCAGCAGCATACCACTAGCGGGGGACACCGGGGAGCTGTTTTTT.

This chain uses TRBV28 with TRBJ1-2; D not certain. Per the germline V gene, CDR1 is MDHEN and CDR2 is SYDVKM. CDR3 length: 14 residues. Trimming removed 8 bases at V and 4 bases at J, with 17 bases between. DNA of the CDR3: TGTGCCAGCGGTACCTCTCAGAGGGCCTATGGCTACACCTTC. Amino acid sequence: CASGTSQRAYGYTF.

This clone was counted once. This chain uses TRBV30 with TRBJ1-1; 8 bases are a match to TRBD1. V shed 0 bases, J shed 11 bases, and the junction held 2 bases outside the gene matches. CDR1 is GTSNPN, CDR2 SVGIG, per germline (reference sequence). CDR3 size: 11 residues. CDR3 bases: TGTGCCTGGAGTGTACAGGGGGTGGCTTTCTTT. Its translation: CAWSVQGVAFF.

The chain joins TRBV30 to TRBJ2-7; D may be TRBD2 (6 bases). V lost 1 base to trimming and J lost 6 bases, with 10 bases between them. The CDR3 contains 12 residues. Germline V CDR1 and CDR2: GTSNPN, SVGIG (reference sequence). The DNA of the CDR3 is TGTGCCTGGAGTGGCGGGGATCGCGAGCAGTACTTC. As protein: CAWSGGDREQYF.

V is TRBV13 and J is TRBJ2-3; 8 bases map to TRBD2. Unmatched junction bases numbered 7, after V lost 5 bases and J lost 0 bases. CDR3 length: 16 residues. Germline V gene lookup returns CDR1 PRHDT and CDR2 FYEKMQ (reference sequence). DNA for the CDR3: TGTGCCAGCAGCGGCCCAACTAGCGGAAGCACAGATACGCAGTATTTT. Translation gives CASSGPTSGSTDTQYF.